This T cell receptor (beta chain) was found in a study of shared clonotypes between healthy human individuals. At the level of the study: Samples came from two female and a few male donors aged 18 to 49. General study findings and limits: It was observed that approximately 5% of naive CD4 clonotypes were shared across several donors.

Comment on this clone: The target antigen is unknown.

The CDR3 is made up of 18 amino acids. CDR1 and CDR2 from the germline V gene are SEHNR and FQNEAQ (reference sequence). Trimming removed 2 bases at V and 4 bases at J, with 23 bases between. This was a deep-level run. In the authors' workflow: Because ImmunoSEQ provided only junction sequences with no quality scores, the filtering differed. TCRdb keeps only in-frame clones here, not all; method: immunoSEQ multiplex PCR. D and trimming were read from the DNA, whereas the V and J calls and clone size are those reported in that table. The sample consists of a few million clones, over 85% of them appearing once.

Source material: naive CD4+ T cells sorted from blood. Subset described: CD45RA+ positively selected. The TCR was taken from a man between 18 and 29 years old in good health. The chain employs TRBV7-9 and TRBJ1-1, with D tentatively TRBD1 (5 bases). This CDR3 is CASSLYRGGDPYSTEAFF. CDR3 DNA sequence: TGTGCCAGCAGCTTATATCGGGGCGGGGATCCCTACTCCACTGAAGCTTTCTTT. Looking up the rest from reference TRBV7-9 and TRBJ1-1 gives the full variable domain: DTGVSQNPRHKITKRGQNVTFRCDPISEHNRLYWYRQTLGQGPEFLTYFQNEAQLEKSRLLSDRFSAERPKGSFSTLEIQRTEQGDSAMYLCASSLYRGGDPYSTEAFFGQGTRLTVV.